This T cell receptor beta chain appears in the sequencing data of a study of blood T cells in healthy people across ages (dated by TCRdb to the mid-2010s). Notes on the research overall: In model experiments, template switching captured about one uniquely barcoded TCR beta cDNA molecule for every two T cells. Four age groups were formed from the donors: young (average roughly 15 years), middle-aged (approximately 41), aged (more than 55) and long-lived (about 75). Two additional independent replicas of 1 million unique cDNA reads from the same blood draw were analyzed for two donors (one aged 18 to 30 and one aged 80 or older). Donors of different ages were randomly distributed across sequencing lanes to avoid experimental bias. To track age-related changes in TCR beta repertoire diversity, the study relied on deep sequencing normalized with unique cDNA molecular identifiers. Here is what the overall study found, with its caveats: The percentage of naive T cells measured by flow cytometry correlated strongly with observed TCR beta diversity. Compared with the aged group, the long-lived group had more naive CD4+ T cells, fewer expanded clones and increased TCR diversity, a pattern suggesting age selection. Total diversity estimates from one million sequenced T cells were considered lower bounds and underestimates. Because the CMV infection status of the donors was unknown, age-related changes in expanded clonotypes may potentially have been confounded. Because profiling used bulk unsorted PBMCs, naive and antigen-experienced compartments could not be compared conclusively. As age increased, observed TCR beta diversity per million T cells dropped in a roughly linear way, and a significant reduction was already evident by age about 40.

Donors were 35 to 40 systemically healthy Caucasian individuals from Russia aged roughly 6 to 90 years. Each donor gave about 9.2 milliliters of peripheral blood, drawn into EDTA-treated Vacutainer tubes. Ficoll-Paque density-gradient centrifugation was used to isolate PBMCs, with at least 6 million per sample. Total RNA, at least 5.5 micrograms per sample, was extracted from PBMCs with Trizol reagent. The percentages of naive CD45RAhigh/CD27high T cells were determined by flow cytometry on a PBMC aliquot from every donor. The CDR3 covers 13 residues, taking in both the cysteine and the phenylalanine. The DNA shown is the 39-base CDR3, in frame from base 1. V is trimmed back by 0 bases and J by 10 bases, and the junction contains 6 bases that no gene match accounts for. According to the germline V gene, CDR1 reads SQVTM and CDR2 reads ANQGSEA. This clonotype was counted many times. Its antigen remains unidentified. No much larger clone is present one base from it, and per-base qualities are unavailable.

Library preparation used 5' RACE. Sequencing instrument: Illumina HiSeq 2500. A second PCR of about 7 to 12 cycles was run with a J-beta primer mix and a sample-barcoded 5' primer. A template-switch 5' adaptor carrying 12 random nucleotides introduced a unique molecular identifier onto each TCR beta cDNA molecule. Each sample yielded at least 2.5 million CDR3-containing paired-end reads. The Mint cDNA synthesis kit, primed by a TRBC-specific oligonucleotide, was used to synthesize first-strand cDNA from all RNA. Following uracil-DNA glycosylase treatment, all cDNA underwent a first 18-cycle PCR with the universal primers M1SS and BC2_uni_R. Per the source publication's procedure: Normalization of each sample was performed by random selection of 1 million high-quality reads, each carrying a distinct molecular identifier. Reads sharing molecular identifiers were discarded rather than binned into consensus sequences. MiTCR, run with a Q25 quality threshold and the strictest error-elimination algorithm, handled CDR3 identification, clonotype clustering and error correction. A nonparametric unseen species model using Euler transformation provided a lower-bound estimate of total TCR beta diversity. The public sequencing data were trimmed at Q25 with fastp and processed into clonotypes with MiXCR by TCRdb, which kept only in-frame beta chains. All rows with the same CDR3 protein become a single entry with the most common DNA and genes. Clone size and V and J calls follow TCRdb, not the original study. Counted in this sample were over a million distinct CDR3 sequences; over 35% of them appeared once. The ten biggest clones cover approximately 20% of the sample.

The sample comprised blood. This sequence uses TRBV29-1 and TRBJ2-4; TRBD2 aligns with 7 central bases. The clonotype originates from a woman aged 55-75 years in good health. This receptor has the CDR3 CSVEDPGTTIQYF. The DNA is as follows: TGCAGCGTTGAAGACCCCGGGACTACTATTCAGTACTTC.